This T cell receptor (beta chain) was retrieved from a study of cytomegalovirus exposure and HLA in healthy donors. This clone was observed a single time. As yet, its antigen is unknown. One end of the junction fails to match germline, which may point to a read error. The CDR3 covers 19 residues. Germline V gene data show CDR1 as SGHVS and CDR2 as FQNEAQ. Study results and limitations: A later analysis found common viral pathogens apparently linked to several of the most significant clusters.

The PCR used 60 Vbeta and 13 Jbeta primers. Clones were read by immunoSEQ multiplex PCR, and TCRdb kept only the in-frame ones, dropping some. This sample has more than 95,000 clones, with roughly 80% found just once. The TCR sequence derives from a woman aged 40 to 50 in good health and CMV-seropositive. The source material was PBMCs. The chain carries TRBV7-8 and TRBJ2-2; 8 bases match TRBD1. Here the CDR3 reads CASRHILTGGKTNTGELLF. Written as DNA, the CDR3 is TGTGCCAGCAGACATATCCTCACAGGGGGAAAAACGAACACCGGGGAGCTGCTTTTT.